This T cell receptor (beta chain) was recorded in a study of T cells in Graves' hyperthyroidism and ophthalmopathy. RNA transcripts yielded amplified TCR beta CDR3 regions. Using the HTBI primer set, a first-round RT-PCR was run on the TCR CDR3. Each CDR3 protein is one row after TCRdb ran MiXCR on the multiplex PCR reads. The table includes more than 600,000 distinct CDR3 sequences, about 15% detected once. This sample holds PBMCs from 8.5 to 10 ml fresh peripheral blood. J gave up 1 base and V 3 bases, and 12 bases lay outside the gene matches. Germline V gene sequence: CDR1 DFQATT, CDR2 SNEGSKA (reference sequence). CDR3 size: 18 residues.

The chain has TRBV20-1 and TRBJ2-4; 10 positions match TRBD2. Material for sequencing was blood. This TCR derives from a man aged 18 to 29 with Graves' hyperthyroidism. This chain's CDR3 is CSARSISGRRGAKNIQYF. The CDR3 nucleotides read TGCAGTGCTAGGTCGATTAGCGGGAGGCGAGGGGCCAAAAACATTCAGTACTTC.